Presented here are 7 T cell receptor beta chains from one specimen sequenced in a study of early T cells in non-severe SARS-CoV-2 infection. TCRdb used MiXCR to reprocess the 5' RACE reads, holding one entry per CDR3 protein. The sample holds 43,000 or so distinct CDR3 sequences, less than 8.5% seen once. Material for sequencing was whole blood. These receptors came from an adult who was a healthcare worker with PCR-confirmed SARS-CoV-2 infection or an uninfected control (not recorded which).

The CDR3 nucleotides are TGTGCCAGCAGCAAACAAAAGGTCACGGGACAGGGGAACACCGGGGAGCTGTTTTTT. Translation gives CASSKQKVTGQGNTGELFF. This rearrangement joins TRBV21-1 to TRBJ2-2; TRBD1, the table's D call, was not compared with the DNA. TRBV21-1 is labeled a pseudogene. This CDR3 region has 19 residues.

This clonotype was recorded a few times. J is TRBJ2-2 and V is TRBV20-1; D is undetermined. Germline V gives CDR1 DFQATT, CDR2 SNEGSKA (reference sequence). The CDR3 length is 16 residues. Trimming cost V 2 bases and J 3 bases, with 16 bases left between them. Here the CDR3 reads CSARRARSSHTGELFF. DNA of the CDR3: TGCAGTGCTAGAAGGGCGAGATCCTCGCACACCGGGGAGCTGTTTTTT.

This clonotype was seen a few times. The rearrangement joins TRBV5-1 to TRBJ2-5; 12 bases are a match to TRBD1. The CDR3 is made up of 16 amino acids. V was clipped by 4 bases and J by 4 bases; unmatched bases: 8. Germline CDR1 is SGHRS and CDR2 is YFSETQ. The CDR3 bases are TGCGCCAGCAGCACCCGGGACAGGGGGCTAGTAGAGACCCAGTACTTC. Protein: CASSTRDRGLVETQYF.

A few counts support this clonotype. The rearrangement links TRBV12-3 or TRBV12-4 to TRBJ2-1; weak D call: TRBD2 (6 bases). CDR3 size: 13 residues. The V end lost 4 bases, the J end lost 8 bases, and 12 bases lay between the germline ends. The CDR3 spells CASSYWRGDEQFF. In DNA form, the CDR3 reads TGTGCCAGCAGTTATTGGCGGGGAGATGAGCAGTTCTTC.

There are many counts of this clonotype. V and J are TRBV29-1 and TRBJ1-2, with 7 positions matching TRBD1. Unmatched junction bases numbered 15, after V lost 6 bases and J lost 8 bases. The CDR3 spans 14 residues. Germline lookup yields CDR1 SQVTM and CDR2 ANQGSEA. The CDR3 nucleotides are TGCAGCGTAGGCCGGGACAGTAACTATGGCGGCTACACCTTC. Translation gives CSVGRDSNYGGYTF. Together with reference TRBV29-1 and TRBJ1-2, the CDR3 gives the full variable domain: SAVISQKPSRDICQRGTSLTIQCQVDSQVTMMFWYRQQPGQSLTLIATANQGSEATYESGFVIDKFPISRPNLTFSTLTVSNMSPEDSSIYLCSVGRDSNYGGYTFGSGTRLTVV.

The table lists this clonotype with a few counts. V and J are TRBV5-6 and TRBJ2-4, with D unclear. The germline CDR1 and CDR2 sequences are SGHDT and YYEEEE. CDR3 length equals 16 residues. Trimming took 1 base from V and 0 from J, leaving 11 bases between them. The CDR3 sequence: CASSLFQVLAKNIQYF. DNA of the CDR3: TGTGCCAGCAGCTTGTTCCAGGTGTTAGCCAAAAACATTCAGTACTTC. Together with reference TRBV5-6 and TRBJ2-4, the CDR3 gives the full variable domain: DAGVTQSPTHLIKTRGQQVTLRCSPKSGHDTVSWYQQALGQGPQFIFQYYEEEERQRGNFPDRFSGHQFPNYSSELNVNALLLGDSALYLCASSLFQVLAKNIQYFGAGTRLSVL.

This CDR3 reads CASSAQGNPRDEQYF. In DNA form, the CDR3 reads TGTGCCAGCAGCGCACAGGGAAACCCCAGGGACGAGCAGTACTTC. The V call is TRBV11-2, the J call TRBJ2-7, with D maybe TRBD1 (6 bases). V dropped 5 bases and J dropped 5 bases, with 19 bases sitting between them. The CDR3 extends over 15 amino acids. Germline values: CDR1 SGHAT, CDR2 FQNNGV.